This T cell receptor beta chain was captured in a study of a mutant IDH1 vaccine in newly diagnosed glioma. Whole-study context: Earlier therapy was either radiotherapy, temozolomide, or both, and most got both.

In regard to this clone: What it recognizes is unknown.

Libraries were prepared by immunoSEQ multiplex PCR; TCRdb keeps only in-frame clonotypes and omits some of them. The table records roughly 46,000 clones, roughly 84% of them present only once. Time point here: week 47, end of study. Doses comprised 300 ug of mutant IDH1 20-mer peptide each, plus topical imiquimod. The CDR3 sequence is 14 residues long. CDR1 is SGHDN and CDR2 is FVKESK in the germline V gene. Trimming shortened V by 3 bases and J by 0 bases, and 9 bases separated the two germline ends. The sequence came from a woman aged 25 to 45 with glioma. Some clones in this sample may be carry-over from other donors' samples. The rearrangement joins TRBV14 to TRBJ2-7, with D perhaps TRBD2 (6 bases). The sequencing used PBMCs, collected from a glioma patient whose treatment included an IDH1 peptide vaccine. The CDR3 DNA reads as TGTGCCAGCAGCCAGGGAGGACGCTCCTACGAGCAGTACTTC. This translates into CASSQGGRSYEQYF.